A single T cell receptor beta chain is shown here with its context. Its target antigen remains unknown. One base away there is no much larger clone; base qualities are not given. This sample's time point label indicates: cells obtained before transplantation from donor or recipient. CD3+CD4+ and CD3+CD8+ populations were FACS-sorted from unstimulated pre-transplant donor and recipient cells taken from spleen or lymph nodes. Libraries were prepared through the immunoSEQ multiplex PCR assay. For most patients, genomic DNA was isolated with the Qiagen DNeasy Blood and Tissue Kit and shipped frozen to Adaptive Biotechnologies for TCR sequencing. For most patients, high-throughput TCR-beta CDR3 sequencing of genomic DNA was performed by Adaptive Biotechnologies. Under the source paper's analysis protocol: TCR sequencing data were retrieved from Adaptive's ImmunoSEQ software for around 19 patients, whereas a few other patients were processed with MiXCR and VDJtools. To correct CD4 versus CD8 sorting errors, any sequence found in both subsets at a frequency ratio below 5:1 was removed. CDR3 nucleotide sequences shared between donor and recipient were removed because the origin of such sequences could not be assigned. To count as alloreactive, a clone needed at least 2-fold expansion over unstimulated cells and a minimum CFSE-low frequency of 0.002% (template counts) or 0.001% (read counts). Mappable clones were those detected in sequenced pre-transplant spleen, lymph node, or MLR CFSE-low populations of the donor or recipient. The cumulative frequency of alloreactive clones was calculated as a percentage of all sequences, weighted by copy number. This immuneACCESS table, as held by TCRdb, lists in-frame sequences with V and J called but not all clones. Of the missing ones, under half trace to an unresolved V gene in checked studies; the others have no known cause. That table furnishes V, J and clone size, whereas the DNA furnished D and trimming. The sample contains around 64,000 clones, around 93% of them found a single time. The leading ten clones occupy around 0.38% of the sample.

The junction shows trimming of 2 bases on V and 0 bases on J, and the gene matches do not reach 5 bases of it. Taken from cysteine to phenylalanine, the CDR3 has 17 residues. Just CDR3 DNA is preserved here, 51 bases in frame from base 1. The germline V gene provides CDR1 SGHTA and CDR2 FQGNSA. This entry is derived from a study of graft-versus-host responses after intestinal transplantation listed by TCRdb under 2021. Regarding the complete study: The transplants that recipients received were multivisceral, liver-intestinal, or isolated intestinal. Alloreactive clones were identified by sequencing pre-transplant mixed lymphocyte reaction products and comparing these products with unstimulated pre-transplant donor and recipient T cells. Of the 20 to 30 intestinal transplant recipients enrolled in the cohort, one of whom was a retransplant, a few patients without pretransplant specimens were excluded. A peak of at least 4% donor T cells among recipient peripheral blood mononuclear cells was the definition used for donor T cell macrochimerism. Graft-versus-host and host-versus-graft alloreactive T cell clones were tracked in the graft, circulation and bone marrow after intestinal transplantation using bulk TCR-beta CDR3 sequencing. Every recipient was given anti-thymocyte globulin induction, followed by approximately 3 years of maintenance tacrolimus and steroids. Rather than being sequenced by the commercial service, samples from a few later patients were sequenced in-house on an Illumina MiSeq and processed with MiXCR.

Summary of the overall study and its limitations: In the allografts of patients with donor T cell macrochimerism, GvH to HvG T cell clonal ratios were high. Conclusions were limited by the relatively low number and heterogeneity of intestinal transplant patients. Early after transplant, peak levels of circulating GvH clones were associated with declines in HvG clones. GvH clones were detected in recipient bone marrow, and some of these GvH clones were observed earlier in ileal mucosa or blood, consistent with an intestinal mucosal origin.

This TCR was sampled from a human donor who was the organ donor for an intestinal transplant. The sample in question was unstimulated CD4+ T cells sorted from spleen or lymph node cells, obtained before transplant. The rearrangement combines TRBV7-2 with TRBJ2-5, and 11 bases in between align with TRBD2. The DNA sequence is as follows: TGTGCCAGCAGCTTAATCTTAGCGGGGGGGTACCAAGAGACCCAGTACTTC. Its product reads: CASSLILAGGYQETQYF.